The 18 T cell receptor beta chains given below trace back to one sample, sequenced in a study of Tregs in tolerant kidney transplant recipients. Method: immunoSEQ multiplex PCR; TCRdb's copy keeps in-frame clones and lacks some. The sample carries hundreds of thousands of clones, approximately 83% recorded once. Sample: CD4+ T cells from blood. The source is a human donor in good health.

The CDR3 DNA is TGTGCCAGCCTTGGGAAGGGGCGGACAGATACGCAGTATTTT. Translation gives CASLGKGRTDTQYF. This chain links TRBV13 with TRBJ2-3; D is perhaps TRBD1 (5 bases). Trimming pared 8 bases from V and 3 bases from J, leaving 15 bases between. This CDR3 has 14 residues. CDR1 is PRHDT, CDR2 FYEKMQ, per germline (reference sequence).

The chain is built from TRBV5-1 and TRBJ1-2, with TRBD1 matching over 7 bases. Germline CDR1 and CDR2: SGHRS and YFSETQ. J lost 8 bases, V lost 1 base, and 5 bases had no gene match. CDR3 length equals 13 residues. In DNA, the CDR3 is TGCGCCAGCAGCTTGACAGGGGCGGAGGGCTACACCTTC. It specifies CASSLTGAEGYTF.

In this sample, this clone turned up once. The gene calls are TRBV18 and TRBJ1-5, with D unclear. The V and J ends lost 4 bases and 3 bases respectively, with 7 bases between them. Germline CDR1 KGHSH, CDR2 LQKENI. The CDR3 is 13 residues long. The CDR3 DNA follows: TGTGCCAGCTCACTAGGAGACAATCAGCCCCAGCATTTT. Translation gives CASSLGDNQPQHF.

This clone was seen a single time. The chain carries TRBV7-9 and TRBJ2-3, with D tentatively TRBD2 (6 bases). V shed 5 bases and J shed 4 bases, with 16 bases lying between them. Germline V CDR1 and CDR2: SEHNR, FQNEAQ (reference sequence). CDR3 length: 15 residues. This CDR3 is CASSPRGAEADTQYF. The CDR3, as DNA: TGTGCCAGCAGCCCCCGCGGGGCGGAGGCAGATACGCAGTATTTT.

The chain is built from TRBV7-9 and TRBJ1-2; no firm D call. From germline, CDR1 is SEHNR and CDR2 FQNEAQ (reference sequence). The V and J ends lost 5 bases and 4 bases respectively, with 11 bases between them. The CDR3 length is 13 residues. The CDR3 region is CASSIERAYGYTF. The CDR3 coding sequence is TGTGCCAGCAGCATAGAGAGGGCCTATGGCTACACCTTC.

This clone was counted a single time. J is TRBJ2-3 and V is TRBV6-1; the match to TRBD2 covers 8 bases. CDR1 is MNHNS and CDR2 is SASEGT in the germline V gene. V lost 4 bases and J lost 3; bases outside the gene matches: 6. The CDR3 totals 15 residues. CDR3 amino acids: CASSGRTSSTDTQYF. The CDR3 nucleotides read TGTGCCAGCAGTGGTCGGACTAGCAGTACAGATACGCAGTATTTT.

The chain recombines TRBV10-1 with TRBJ2-2; D unresolved. CDR3 length: 12 residues. The V end was cut by 2 bases, the J end by 7 bases, with 5 bases between. The germline V gene encodes CDR1 WNHNN and CDR2 SYGVQD (reference sequence). The CDR3: CASSENGGELFF. The CDR3 bases are TGCGCCAGCAGTGAGAACGGCGGGGAGCTGTTTTTT.

This clone was recorded only once. This chain joins TRBV4-1 and TRBJ1-3; D gene ambiguous. CDR1 and CDR2 (germline): MGHRA, YSYEKL. The CDR3 is 19 amino acids. V lost 2 bases to trimming and J lost 0 bases, with 20 bases between them. The CDR3 DNA reads TGCGCCAGCAGCCAAAGCCTCCTCCAGGCTCCGAGCTCTGGAAACACCATATATTTT. This codes for CASSQSLLQAPSSGNTIYF.

The V gene is TRBV7-9, the J gene TRBJ1-2; 8 positions agree with TRBD1. The CDR3 length is 11 residues. V was pared by 8 bases and J by 5 bases, with 1 base of the junction left unmatched. Germline CDR1 and CDR2: SEHNR and FQNEAQ (reference sequence). The CDR3 loop is CASRTGYGYTF. The CDR3 bases are TGTGCCAGCCGGACAGGGTATGGCTACACCTTC.

This chain connects TRBV19 to TRBJ2-2; D call uncertain. This CDR3 region has 13 residues. Trimming stripped 7 bases from V and 1 base from J, with 7 bases between. From germline, CDR1 is LNHDA and CDR2 SQIVND (reference sequence). The CDR3, as DNA: TGTGCCAGTACGATCGTGAACACCGGGGAGCTGTTTTTT. Residues: CASTIVNTGELFF.

V and J are TRBV29-1 and TRBJ2-5; D call uncertain. The CDR3 is made up of 15 amino acids. CDR1 and CDR2 (germline): SQVTM, ANQGSEA. V shed 4 bases and J shed 3 bases, with 18 bases lying between them. In DNA form, the CDR3 reads TGCAGCGTTGCGGCCCGCCCTACCGCAAAAGAGACCCAGTACTTC. Residues: CSVAARPTAKETQYF.

The rearrangement joins TRBV9 to TRBJ2-3; the D gene is possibly TRBD2 (5 bases). The length of the CDR3 is 15 residues. Per germline, CDR1 SGDLS and CDR2 YYNGEE. Trimming stripped 0 bases from V and 3 bases from J, with 11 bases between. DNA of the CDR3: TGTGCCAGCAGCGTAGCCGTGACTACGACAGATACGCAGTATTTT. This translates into CASSVAVTTTDTQYF.

This chain links TRBV7-3 with TRBJ2-1, with TRBD1 matching 7 bases. This CDR3 contains 13 residues. Trimming at V came to 4 bases and at J to 5 bases, leaving 2 bases not matched to a gene. CDR1 SGHTA and CDR2 FQGTGA come from the germline V gene. CDR3 bases: TGTGCCAGCAGCTACAGGGGTGACAATGAGCAGTTCTTC. Its translation: CASSYRGDNEQFF.

The rearrangement uses TRBV19 and TRBJ1-2; D ambiguous. Trimming stripped 7 bases from V and 4 bases from J, with 16 bases between. The germline V gene encodes CDR1 LNHDA and CDR2 SQIVND (reference sequence). This CDR3 has 14 residues. The CDR3 DNA follows: TGTGCCAGTACGGAAAGGGAGGGCTCCTATGGCTACACCTTC. Encoded protein: CASTEREGSYGYTF.

J is TRBJ1-1 and V is TRBV7-2; TRBD1 is a possible D gene (6 bases). Trimming stripped 1 base from V and 5 bases from J, with 11 bases between. CDR3 length: 14 residues. Germline V gene sequence: CDR1 SGHTA, CDR2 FQGNSA. The CDR3 loop reads CASSLEAQGTEAFF. The CDR3, as DNA: TGTGCCAGCAGCTTAGAGGCCCAGGGGACTGAAGCTTTCTTT.

This clone came up a few times. Different DNA sequences within this sample yield the same CDR3. This chain connects TRBV29-1 to TRBJ2-5; perhaps TRBD1 as D (6 bases). Looked up from germline, CDR1 is SQVTM and CDR2 is ANQGSEA. V gave up 2 bases and J gave up 4 bases, with 11 bases separating them. This CDR3 spans 13 amino acids. The CDR3 region is CSVERQGRETQYF. CDR3 coding DNA: TGCAGCGTTGAAAGGCAGGGGCGAGAGACCCAGTACTTC.

J is TRBJ2-2 and V is TRBV2; 7 nucleotides line up with TRBD1. Germline loops: CDR1 SNHLY, CDR2 FYNNEI. With V trimmed by 6 bases and J by 6 bases, 7 bases remained unmatched. CDR3 length: 14 amino acids. CDR3: CASRSQGKAGELFF. DNA for the CDR3: TGTGCCAGCAGGTCACAGGGGAAGGCCGGGGAGCTGTTTTTT.

The genes are TRBV7-3 and TRBJ1-1, with D unclear. The CDR3 contains 13 residues. CDR1 is SGHTA and CDR2 is FQGTGA in the germline V gene. V was shortened by 3 bases and J by 1 base, with 6 bases between the two germline ends. The CDR3 DNA reads TGTGCCAGCAGCTTTGACACGAACACTGAAGCTTTCTTT. It codes for CASSFDTNTEAFF.